These 17 T cell receptor beta chains came from one sample sequenced in a study of T cell responses to AZD1222 COVID-19 vaccine. Using immunoSEQ multiplex PCR, the repertoire was profiled, and TCRdb retains in-frame clones only, with some absent. The sample consists of 20,000 to 25,000 clones, about 80% of them appearing once. The source material was peripheral blood, sampled on day 0 of AZD1222 vaccination. All receptors come from an adult in good health.

The chain couples TRBV27 to TRBJ1-2; tentatively, D is TRBD1 (6 bases). Trimming pared 2 bases from V and 2 bases from J, leaving 6 bases between. The CDR3 loop spans 13 amino acids. CDR1 and CDR2 from the germline V gene are MNHEY and SMNVEV (reference sequence). CDR3 protein: CASSLQGNYGYTF. The CDR3 nucleotides read TGTGCCAGCAGTTTACAGGGGAACTATGGCTACACCTTC.

The rearrangement links TRBV6-5 to TRBJ2-7, with 7 bases matching TRBD1. The CDR3 is 14 residues long. The junction had 6 bases not matched to a gene; V was cut back by 5 bases and J by 2 bases. In germline, CDR1 is MNHEY, CDR2 SVGAGI. The CDR3 spells CASSQQGTTYEQYF. The CDR3 DNA is TGTGCCAGCAGTCAACAGGGGACCACCTACGAGCAGTACTTC.

The V gene is TRBV6-6, the J gene TRBJ1-1, with D unclear. Germline V gives CDR1 MNHNY, CDR2 SVGAGI (reference sequence). The CDR3 loop spans 13 amino acids. V lost 1 base and J 6 bases, leaving 9 bases between the germline ends. The CDR3 here is CASSYLRGSEAFF. As DNA, the CDR3 is TGTGCCAGCAGTTACTTACGGGGTTCTGAAGCTTTCTTT.

The V gene is TRBV5-1, the J gene TRBJ1-1; unclear D gene. The V end was cut by 1 base, the J end by 6 bases, with 10 bases between. The CDR3 has 13 amino acids. Germline CDR1 and CDR2: SGHRS and YFSETQ. The CDR3 sequence is CASSLSGVPEAFF. DNA for the CDR3: TGCGCCAGCAGCTTGTCCGGGGTACCTGAAGCTTTCTTT. The full variable domain, with the rest looked up from reference TRBV5-1 and TRBJ1-1, is KAGVTQTPRYLIKTRGQQVTLSCSPISGHRSVSWYQQTPGQGLQFLFEYFSETQRNKGNFPGRFSGRQFSNSRSEMNVSTLELGDSALYLCASSLSGVPEAFFGQGTRLTVV.

This CDR3 reads CASRTSNYGYTF. CDR3 bases: TGTGCCAGCAGGACAAGCAACTATGGCTACACCTTC. This sequence joins TRBV27 and TRBJ1-2; D unclear. The CDR3 contains 12 residues. Germline-derived CDR1 and CDR2 are MNHEY and SMNVEV (reference sequence). V was cut by 6 bases and J by 2 bases, with 7 bases left in between.

This clone is medium-sized within its sample. This chain connects TRBV28 to TRBJ2-7; tentatively, D is TRBD2 (6 bases). Germline CDR1 and CDR2: MDHEN and SYDVKM. V was clipped by 6 bases and J by 4 bases, with 10 bases between them. The CDR3 covers 12 residues. The CDR3 reads CASSGSVYEQYF. The CDR3 DNA is TGTGCCAGCAGCGGGAGCGTGTACGAGCAGTACTTC.

The chain links TRBV6-5 to TRBJ1-2; perhaps TRBD1 as D (5 bases). The CDR3 totals 14 residues. CDR1 is MNHEY and CDR2 is SVGAGI in the germline V gene. The V end lost 0 bases, the J end lost 6 bases, and 11 bases lay between the germline ends. CDR3 nucleotides: TGTGCCAGCAGTTACTCTAGCAGGGTCAATGGCTACACCTTC. Translating gives CASSYSSRVNGYTF.

This chain connects TRBV5-5 to TRBJ2-7; possible D gene TRBD1, 6 bases. Trimming shortened V by 4 bases and J by 1 base, and 9 bases separated the two germline ends. The CDR3 extends over 13 amino acids. The germline CDR1 and CDR2 sequences are SGHKS and YYEKEE (reference sequence). The CDR3 nucleotides are TGTGCCAGCAGCACGGACAGATCCTACGAGCAGTACTTC. Its translation: CASSTDRSYEQYF.

This sequence joins TRBV6-6 and TRBJ1-4; no clear D gene. Germline CDR1 is MNHNY and CDR2 is SVGAGI (reference sequence). This CDR3 region has 14 residues. V lost 7 bases and J 5 bases, leaving 14 bases between the germline ends. The CDR3 region is CASTPAKWNEKLFF. The DNA of the CDR3 is TGTGCCAGCACCCCGGCCAAGTGGAATGAAAAACTGTTTTTT.

This chain links TRBV28 with TRBJ2-1, with TRBD1 identical over 10 bases. V lost 6 bases, J lost 5 bases, and 7 bases stayed unmatched. CDR3 length equals 15 residues. The germline CDR1 and CDR2 sequences are MDHEN and SYDVKM. In DNA, the CDR3 is TGTGCCAGCAGGACCGGACAGGGGGGCAACAATGAGCAGTTCTTC. Translation gives CASRTGQGGNNEQFF.

V and J are TRBV6-5 and TRBJ2-1; TRBD1 agrees at 9 bases. Germline V CDR1 and CDR2: MNHEY, SVGAGI. The V gene end was trimmed by 8 bases and the J gene end by 6 bases; junction bases not matched to a gene: 11. The length of the CDR3 is 15 residues. The CDR3 region has the DNA TGTGCCAGCTGTAAGACAGGGGGGTTGGTCAATGAGCAGTTCTTC. It yields the protein CASCKTGGLVNEQFF.

This chain joins TRBV6-1 and TRBJ1-4, with D perhaps matching TRBD1 (5 bases). With 3 bases removed from V and 5 bases from J, the gap between germline ends came to 10 bases. Per germline, CDR1 MNHNS and CDR2 SASEGT. The CDR3 totals 14 residues. CDR3 loop: CASSDDSLNEKLFF. The CDR3, as DNA: TGTGCCAGCAGTGATGACAGCCTGAATGAAAAACTGTTTTTT.

This clone was detected only a few times. V usage is TRBV7-6 and J usage is TRBJ2-2, with 9 bases identical to TRBD2. The trim removed 4 bases at V and 3 bases at J, leaving 6 bases unmatched. This CDR3 contains 16 residues. Per germline, CDR1 SGHVS and CDR2 FNYEAQ. CDR3 loop: CASSSLAGVYTGELFF. The CDR3 bases are TGTGCCAGCAGCTCCTTAGCGGGAGTCTACACCGGGGAGCTGTTTTTT.

The chain has TRBV19 and TRBJ1-5, with 7 positions matching TRBD1. The CDR3 sequence is 15 residues long. Germline V gene sequence: CDR1 LNHDA, CDR2 SQIVND (reference sequence). Unmatched junction bases numbered 7, after V lost 5 bases and J lost 3 bases. CDR3 coding DNA: TGTGCCAGTAGTGGGTGGACAGGTTACAATCAGCCCCAGCATTTT. Its protein product is CASSGWTGYNQPQHF.

This clone was recorded a few times. The chain employs TRBV7-9 and TRBJ2-7; maybe TRBD1 (6 bases). V was shortened by 5 bases and J by 0 bases, with 14 bases between the two germline ends. Germline V gene lookup returns CDR1 SEHNR and CDR2 FQNEAQ (reference sequence). This CDR3 is 15 amino acids long. CDR3 sequence reads: CASSRRQALSYEQYF. In DNA, the CDR3 is TGTGCCAGCAGCCGACGACAGGCCCTCTCCTACGAGCAGTACTTC.

The gene calls are TRBV7-2 and TRBJ2-7, with D unclear. This CDR3 is built from 15 residues. V was clipped by 1 base and J by 2 bases, with 12 bases between them. Germline-derived CDR1 and CDR2 are SGHTA and FQGNSA. The CDR3 protein is CASSLGNAKTYEQYF. CDR3 DNA: TGTGCCAGCAGCTTAGGGAACGCGAAAACCTACGAGCAGTACTTC.

This clone was counted only a few times. The chain uses TRBV6-5 and TRBJ1-2; D ambiguous. The V and J ends lost 0 bases and 4 bases respectively, with 6 bases between them. The germline V gene has CDR1 MNHEY and CDR2 SVGAGI. The CDR3 contains 13 residues. Here the CDR3 DNA reads TGTGCCAGCAGTTACTCCGGCCTCTATGGCTACACCTTC. Protein product: CASSYSGLYGYTF.